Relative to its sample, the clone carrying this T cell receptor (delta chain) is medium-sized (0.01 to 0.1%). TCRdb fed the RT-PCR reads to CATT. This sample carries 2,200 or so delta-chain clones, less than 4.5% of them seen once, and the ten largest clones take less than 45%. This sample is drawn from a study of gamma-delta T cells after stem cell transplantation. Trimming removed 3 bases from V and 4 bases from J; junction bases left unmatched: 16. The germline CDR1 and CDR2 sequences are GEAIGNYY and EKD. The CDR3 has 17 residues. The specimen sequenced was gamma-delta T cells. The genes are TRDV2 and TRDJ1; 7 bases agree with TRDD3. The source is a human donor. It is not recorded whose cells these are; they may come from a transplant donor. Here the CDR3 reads CACDSAGGPIRGDKLIF. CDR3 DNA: TGTGCCTGTGACTCGGCTGGGGGCCCGATAAGAGGCGATAAACTCATCTTT.